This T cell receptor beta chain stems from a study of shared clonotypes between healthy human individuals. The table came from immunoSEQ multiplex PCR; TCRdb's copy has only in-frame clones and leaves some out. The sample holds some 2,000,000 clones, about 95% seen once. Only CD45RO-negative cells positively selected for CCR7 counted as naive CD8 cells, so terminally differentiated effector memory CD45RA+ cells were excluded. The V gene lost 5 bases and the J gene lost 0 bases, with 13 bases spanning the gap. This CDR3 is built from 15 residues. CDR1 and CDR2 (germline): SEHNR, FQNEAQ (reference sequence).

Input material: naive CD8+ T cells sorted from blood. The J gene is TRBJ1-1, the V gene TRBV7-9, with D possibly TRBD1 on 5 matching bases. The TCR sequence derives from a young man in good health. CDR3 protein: CASSEGEQLNTEAFF. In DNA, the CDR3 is TGTGCCAGCAGCGAAGGGGAACAGTTGAACACTGAAGCTTTCTTT.